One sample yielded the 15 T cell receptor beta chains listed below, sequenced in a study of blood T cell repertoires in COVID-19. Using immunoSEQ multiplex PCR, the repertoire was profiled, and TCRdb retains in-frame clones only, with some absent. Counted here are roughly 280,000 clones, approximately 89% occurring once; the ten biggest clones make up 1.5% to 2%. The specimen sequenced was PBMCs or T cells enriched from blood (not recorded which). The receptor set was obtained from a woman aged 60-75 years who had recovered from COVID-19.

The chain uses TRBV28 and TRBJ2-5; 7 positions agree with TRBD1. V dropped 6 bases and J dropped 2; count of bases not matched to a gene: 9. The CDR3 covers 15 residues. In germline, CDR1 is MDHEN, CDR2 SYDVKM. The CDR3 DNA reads TGTGCCAGCAGCACCGGGACAGCCTCACAAGAGACCCAGTACTTC. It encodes CASSTGTASQETQYF.

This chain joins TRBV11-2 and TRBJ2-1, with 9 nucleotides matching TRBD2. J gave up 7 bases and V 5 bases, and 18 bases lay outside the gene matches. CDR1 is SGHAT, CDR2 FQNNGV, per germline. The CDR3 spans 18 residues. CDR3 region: CASSRQGSGRVIRNEQFF. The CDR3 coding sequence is TGTGCCAGCAGCAGACAGGGTAGCGGGAGAGTAATTAGGAATGAGCAGTTCTTC.

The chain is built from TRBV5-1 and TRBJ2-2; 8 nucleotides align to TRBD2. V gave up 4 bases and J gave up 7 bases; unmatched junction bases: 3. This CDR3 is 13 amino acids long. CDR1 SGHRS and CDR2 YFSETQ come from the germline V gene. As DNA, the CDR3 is TGCGCCAGCAGCCCCGGGACTAGCGGGGAGCTGTTTTTT. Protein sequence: CASSPGTSGELFF.

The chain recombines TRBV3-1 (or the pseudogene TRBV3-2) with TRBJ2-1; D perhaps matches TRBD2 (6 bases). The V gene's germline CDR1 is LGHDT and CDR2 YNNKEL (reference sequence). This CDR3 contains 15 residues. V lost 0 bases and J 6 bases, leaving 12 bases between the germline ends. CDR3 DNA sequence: TGTGCCAGCAGCCAAGAAGGGTCCGGGAGCAATGAGCAGTTCTTC. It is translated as CASSQEGSGSNEQFF.

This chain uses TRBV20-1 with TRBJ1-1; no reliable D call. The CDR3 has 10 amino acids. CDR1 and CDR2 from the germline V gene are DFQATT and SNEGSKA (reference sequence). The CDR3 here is CIPSVNEAFF. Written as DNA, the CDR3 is TGCATACCATCAGTCAATGAAGCTTTCTTT.

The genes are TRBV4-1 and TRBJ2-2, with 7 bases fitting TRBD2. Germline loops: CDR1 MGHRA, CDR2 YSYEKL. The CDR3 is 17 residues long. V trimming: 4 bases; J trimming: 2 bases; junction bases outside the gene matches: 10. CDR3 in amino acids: CASSPRPGTINTGELFF. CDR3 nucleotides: TGCGCCAGCAGCCCGCGTCCGGGGACTATCAACACCGGGGAGCTGTTTTTT.

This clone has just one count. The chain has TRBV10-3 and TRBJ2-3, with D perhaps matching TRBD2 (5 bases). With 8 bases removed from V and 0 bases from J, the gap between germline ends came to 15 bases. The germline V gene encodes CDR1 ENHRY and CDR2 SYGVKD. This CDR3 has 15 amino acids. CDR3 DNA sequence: TGTGCCATCGGGCAATCCCAGCGGAGCACAGATACGCAGTATTTT. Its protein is CAIGQSQRSTDTQYF.

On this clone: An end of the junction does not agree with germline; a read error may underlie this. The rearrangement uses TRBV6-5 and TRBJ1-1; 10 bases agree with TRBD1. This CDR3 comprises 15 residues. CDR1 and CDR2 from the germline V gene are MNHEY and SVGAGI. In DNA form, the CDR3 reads TGTGCCAGCAATTACCCGGGACAGGGGTCCCCTGAAGCTTTCTTT. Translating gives CASNYPGQGSPEAFF.

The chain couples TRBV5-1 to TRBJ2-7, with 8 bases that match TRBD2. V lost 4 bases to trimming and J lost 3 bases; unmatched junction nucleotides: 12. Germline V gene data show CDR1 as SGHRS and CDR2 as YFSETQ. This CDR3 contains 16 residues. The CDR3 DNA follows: TGCGCCAGCAGCCAGGGCACTAGCGGATACTACTACGAGCAGTACTTC. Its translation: CASSQGTSGYYYEQYF.

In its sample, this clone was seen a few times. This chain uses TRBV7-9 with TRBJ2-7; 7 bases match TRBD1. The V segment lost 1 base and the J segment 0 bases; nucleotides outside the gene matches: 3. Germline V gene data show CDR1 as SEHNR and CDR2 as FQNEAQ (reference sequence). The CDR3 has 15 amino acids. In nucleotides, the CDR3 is TGTGCCAGCAGCTTAGGGTGGGACAGCTCCTACGAGCAGTACTTC. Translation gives CASSLGWDSSYEQYF.

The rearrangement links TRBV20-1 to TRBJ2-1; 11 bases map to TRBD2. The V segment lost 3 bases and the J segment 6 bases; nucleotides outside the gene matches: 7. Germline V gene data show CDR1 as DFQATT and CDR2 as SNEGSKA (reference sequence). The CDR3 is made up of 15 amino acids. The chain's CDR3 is CSASDPGLAVNEQFF. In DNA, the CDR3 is TGCAGTGCTAGTGATCCGGGACTAGCGGTCAATGAGCAGTTCTTC.

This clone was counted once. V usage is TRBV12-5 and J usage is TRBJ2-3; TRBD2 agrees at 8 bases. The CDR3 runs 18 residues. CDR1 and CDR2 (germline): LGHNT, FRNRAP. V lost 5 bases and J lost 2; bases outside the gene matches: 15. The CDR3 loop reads CASGLNTIAGRITDTQYF. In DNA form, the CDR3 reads TGTGCTAGTGGTCTAAATACCATAGCGGGACGGATCACAGATACGCAGTATTTT.

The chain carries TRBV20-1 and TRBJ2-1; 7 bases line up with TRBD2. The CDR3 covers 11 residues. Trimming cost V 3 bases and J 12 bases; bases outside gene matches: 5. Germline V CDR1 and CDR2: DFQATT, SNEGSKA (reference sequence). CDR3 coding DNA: TGCAGTGCTAGTTTCCCTAGCGGGCAGTTCTTC. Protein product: CSASFPSGQFF.

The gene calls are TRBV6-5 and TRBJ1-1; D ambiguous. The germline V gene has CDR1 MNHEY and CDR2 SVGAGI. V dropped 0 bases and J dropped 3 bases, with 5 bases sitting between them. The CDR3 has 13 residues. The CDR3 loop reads CASSYSVDTEAFF. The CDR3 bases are TGTGCCAGCAGTTACTCTGTCGACACTGAAGCTTTCTTT.

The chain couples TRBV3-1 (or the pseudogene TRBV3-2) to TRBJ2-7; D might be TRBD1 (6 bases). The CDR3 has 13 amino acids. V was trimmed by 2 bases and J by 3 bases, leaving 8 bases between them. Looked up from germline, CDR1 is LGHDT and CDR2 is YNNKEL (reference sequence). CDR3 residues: CASSQQQGYEQYF. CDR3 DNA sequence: TGTGCCAGCAGCCAACAACAGGGCTACGAGCAGTACTTC.